This passage covers 23 T cell receptor beta chains from one sample sequenced in a study of molecular identifiers for immune sequencing clone quantification. MiXCR, applied by TCRdb to the PCR reads, yields one record per CDR3 protein. The sample shows 80,000 to 95,000 distinct CDR3 sequences, around a fifth of them seen only once. Sequencing input: naive CD8+ T cells from blood, with Jurkat cell RNA spiked in. Subset of the sample: FACS-sorted CD8+CD4-CCR7+CD45RA+ naive T cells. The receptors stem from a human donor in good health. Some libraries in this study had Jurkat cell RNA spiked in.

In this sample, this clonotype turned up many times. The chain couples TRBV3-1 to TRBJ1-1; D gene ambiguous. The V gene's germline CDR1 is LGHDT and CDR2 YNNKEL (reference sequence). The ends were cut back, 1 base at V and 6 bases at J, with 9 bases in the middle. The CDR3 loop spans 13 amino acids. This CDR3 reads CASSQVEKAEAFF. The CDR3 DNA sequence: TGTGCCAGCAGCCAAGTTGAGAAAGCTGAAGCTTTCTTT.

A remark on this clonotype: The junction departs from germline at one end; a sequencing error may be responsible. The rearrangement joins TRBV25-1 to TRBJ2-2; D may be TRBD1 or TRBD2 (5 bases each). The CDR3 totals 13 residues. CDR1 is MGHDK, CDR2 SYGVNS, per germline. CDR3 amino acids: CASSELGTGELVF. CDR3 bases: TGTGCCAGCAGTGAATTAGGGACCGGGGAGCTGGTTTTT.

The table lists this clonotype with a few counts. The CDR3 does not end in the conserved phenylalanine or tryptophan, so this is likely a read error. The genes are TRBV6-5 and TRBJ2-7; D gene uncertain. This CDR3 has 14 amino acids. Germline loops: CDR1 MNHEY, CDR2 SVGAGI. With 2 bases removed from V and 2 bases from J, the gap between germline ends came to 10 bases. The CDR3 coding sequence is TGTGCCAGCAGTTACGGGCCCTCCGCCTACGAGCAGTACTTA. It yields the protein CASSYGPSAYEQYL.

A remark on this clonotype: Compared with germline, one end of the junction differs, possibly owing to a read error. The chain has TRBV28 and TRBJ2-1, with a weak D call TRBD1 (6 bases). Germline V lookup: CDR1 MDHEN, CDR2 SYDVKM. CDR3 length: 15 amino acids. For the CDR3, the DNA is TGTGCCAGCAGTTTATCAGGGGTTTCCTACGATGAGCAGTTCTTC. It encodes CASSLSGVSYDEQFF.

The sample holds many counts of this clonotype. The rearrangement joins TRBV7-6 to TRBJ2-1; TRBD2 matches at 13 bases. Germline V CDR1 and CDR2: SGHVS, FNYEAQ. J lost 0 bases, V lost 5 bases, and 4 bases had no gene match. The CDR3 has 17 amino acids. CDR3 protein: CASSPGLAGSSYNEQFF. The CDR3 DNA reads as TGTGCCAGCAGCCCGGGACTAGCGGGGAGCTCCTACAATGAGCAGTTCTTC.

This clonotype has at least ten counts. The rearrangement uses TRBV7-2 and TRBJ1-6; D perhaps matches TRBD1 (5 bases). Per germline, CDR1 SGHTA and CDR2 FQGNSA. The CDR3 totals 14 residues. Trimming left V 5 bases short and J 10 bases short, with 15 bases between. In DNA form, the CDR3 reads TGTGCCAGCAGCCTTGGCACCGGGGGGTCACCCCTCCACTTT. Protein product: CASSLGTGGSPLHF.

Concerning this clonotype: Given a much more abundant clone one base away, this may be a read error. The J gene is TRBJ1-5, the V gene TRBV6-5; no definite D call. Trimming took off 8 bases at V and 4 bases at J, with 9 bases between the two ends. Germline values: CDR1 MNHEY, CDR2 SVGAGI. This CDR3 has 12 amino acids. The CDR3 bases are TGTGCCAGCTTAGGTAGAAATCAGCCCCAGCATTTT. This sequence encodes CASLGRNQPQHF.

V usage is TRBV11-2 and J usage is TRBJ2-7, with D perhaps TRBD1 (6 bases). Germline lookup yields CDR1 SGHAT and CDR2 FQNNGV. The CDR3 extends over 15 amino acids. The V gene lost 1 base and the J gene lost 5 bases, with 15 bases spanning the gap. The CDR3 region is CASSLAQTGSHEQYF. The DNA for the CDR3 is TGTGCCAGCAGCTTAGCCCAGACAGGTTCGCACGAGCAGTACTTC.

Many counts were recorded for this clonotype. The chain combines TRBV21-1 with TRBJ2-1; the table gives TRBD1 as D, unverified against the DNA. TRBV21-1 is an annotated pseudogene. CDR3 length equals 17 residues. CDR3 region: CASSKVRAGDTTNEQFF. CDR3 in DNA: TGTGCCAGCAGCAAAGTCAGGGCAGGGGACACGACGAATGAGCAGTTCTTC.

A note on this clonotype: A read error may explain this, as a much larger clone is one base away. The chain links TRBV5-6 to TRBJ1-6; D not resolved. The CDR3 loop spans 15 amino acids. CDR1 and CDR2 (germline): SGHDT, YYEEEE. The DNA for the CDR3 is TGTGCCAGCACTGAGGCCGGTAGGTCTAATTCACCCCCCCACTTT. Translation: CASTEAGRSNSPPHF.

This clonotype was found many times. The chain recombines TRBV9 with TRBJ2-3; D gene unclear. The CDR3 consists of 14 residues. Per germline, CDR1 SGDLS and CDR2 YYNGEE. Between the trimmed V and J ends, which lost 4 bases and 2 bases, there was a span of 11 bases. This chain's CDR3 is CASSTAGSTDTQYF. Written as DNA, the CDR3 is TGTGCCAGCAGCACCGCCGGGTCCACAGATACGCAGTATTTT.

This clonotype was detected ten times or more. The V and J genes are TRBV5-4 and TRBJ2-2; D is undetermined. Between the trimmed V and J ends, which lost 4 bases and 3 bases, there was a span of 4 bases. This CDR3 has 12 amino acids. Germline V gene sequence: CDR1 SGHNT, CDR2 YYREEE (reference sequence). The CDR3 bases are TGTGCCAGCAGCCATGACACCGGGGAGCTGTTTTTT. Protein sequence: CASSHDTGELFF.

As for this clonotype: This may come from a read error, since a much larger clone is one base off. This chain joins TRBV11-2 and TRBJ2-7, with TRBD2 matching 8 bases. This CDR3 is built from 12 residues. Germline values: CDR1 SGHAT, CDR2 FQNNGV. The CDR3 sequence: CAGSGSLREQYF. The DNA of the CDR3 is TGTGCCGGCAGCGGGAGTTTACGGGAGCAGTACTTC.

The rearrangement joins TRBV20-1 to TRBJ1-1; 12 bases are shared with TRBD1. V was pared by 0 bases and J by 5 bases, with 10 bases of the junction left unmatched. This CDR3 is built from 17 residues. CDR1 DFQATT and CDR2 SNEGSKA come from the germline V gene (reference sequence). This chain's CDR3 is CSARDPGQGAQGTEAFF. The CDR3 DNA reads as TGCAGTGCTAGAGATCCGGGACAGGGGGCGCAGGGGACTGAAGCTTTCTTT.

This clonotype was picked up many times. The genes are TRBV3-1 and TRBJ2-7, with 10 bases matching TRBD1. Looked up from germline, CDR1 is LGHDT and CDR2 is YNNKEL (reference sequence). J gave up 11 bases and V 4 bases, and 14 bases lay outside the gene matches. This CDR3 is built from 15 residues. CDR3 sequence (DNA): TGTGCCAGCAGCCCTCGTGGGACAGGGGTGACCGAAAAGTACTTC. It is translated as CASSPRGTGVTEKYF.

This clonotype was seen many times. This chain uses TRBV19 with TRBJ1-1; weak D call: TRBD1 (5 bases). The V and J ends lost 6 bases and 1 base respectively, with 9 bases between them. This CDR3 spans 13 amino acids. CDR1 is LNHDA and CDR2 is SQIVND in the germline V gene (reference sequence). Written as DNA, the CDR3 is TGTGCCAGTAGACCGACAGCGAACACTGAAGCTTTCTTT. This codes for CASRPTANTEAFF.

This clonotype has at least ten counts. The chain is built from TRBV7-9 and TRBJ2-7, with 8 bases matching TRBD1. The CDR3 extends over 16 amino acids. CDR1 and CDR2 (germline): SEHNR, FQNEAQ (reference sequence). V was pared by 3 bases and J by 2 bases, with 9 bases of the junction left unmatched. Here the CDR3 DNA reads TGTGCCAGCAGCTTCCTAGGACAGGGAATTGCCTACGAGCAGTACTTC. Residues: CASSFLGQGIAYEQYF.

Comment on this clonotype: A read error is possible here, since a much larger clone lies one base away. Here the CDR3 omits its conserved ending phenylalanine or tryptophan, so a read error is the likely source. The chain couples TRBV5-6 to TRBJ1-1, with D possibly matching TRBD1 (5 bases). CDR1 SGHDT and CDR2 YYEEEE come from the germline V gene. Trimming left V 4 bases short and J 10 bases short, with 14 bases between. The CDR3 is made up of 12 amino acids. In nucleotides, the CDR3 is TGTGCCAGCAGCCTAGGGACTGTGGGAGCTTTCCTT. This translates into CASSLGTVGAFL.

This clonotype has ten or more counts. The chain joins TRBV29-1 to TRBJ1-2, with no clear D. Trimming left V 0 bases short and J 0 bases short, with 20 bases between. Germline V gene sequence: CDR1 SQVTM, CDR2 ANQGSEA. The CDR3 loop spans 18 amino acids. CDR3 DNA: TGCAGCGTTGAAGAGATTCCCCGGGAGGTATCACCTAACTATGGCTACACCTTC. It translates to CSVEEIPREVSPNYGYTF.

This clonotype was detected ten times or more. CDR3 in DNA: TGTGCCAGCGTAAGCTCCGGGGAGCTGTTTTTT. Its protein product is CASVSSGELFF. The chain employs TRBV12-3 or TRBV12-4 and TRBJ2-2; D is uncertain. Deletions cut 8 bases from V and 6 bases from J, with 7 bases between. The CDR3 covers 11 residues.

This clonotype was detected ten times or more. This rearrangement joins TRBV13 to TRBJ2-5, with TRBD1 as a possible D gene (6 bases). The CDR3 is 13 amino acids. V was shortened by 3 bases and J by 5 bases, with 10 bases between the two germline ends. Germline assignment: CDR1 PRHDT and CDR2 FYEKMQ (reference sequence). The CDR3 loop is CASSFGQRETQYF. The DNA of the CDR3 is TGTGCCAGCAGCTTCGGACAGCGGGAGACCCAGTACTTC.

This clonotype was counted at least ten times. The CDR3 bases are TGTGCCAGCAATAGAGGCGGGAGGGCCGCAGATACGCAGTATTTT. It codes for CASNRGGRAADTQYF. This chain connects TRBV27 to TRBJ2-3; 9 nucleotides agree with TRBD2. This CDR3 is 15 amino acids long. CDR1 is MNHEY and CDR2 is SMNVEV in the germline V gene (reference sequence). Trimming removed 7 bases from V and 4 bases from J; junction bases left unmatched: 9.

This clonotype was counted many times. V and J are TRBV19 and TRBJ2-2; TRBD1 might be the D (6 bases). From germline, CDR1 is LNHDA and CDR2 SQIVND (reference sequence). CDR3 length: 13 residues. Deletions cut 8 bases from V and 7 bases from J, with 14 bases between. CDR3 sequence (DNA): TGTGCCAGTTTACCAACAGGGAGCGGGGAGCTGTTTTTT. Translated, it gives CASLPTGSGELFF.